Shown below are 23 T cell receptor beta chains from a single sample sequenced in a study of T cell clonality in common variable immunodeficiency. TCRdb's table, derived via immunoSEQ multiplex PCR, lists solely in-frame clones and lacks some. The repertoire yields 50,000 to 55,000 clones, none seen only once; the top ten contain 1.8%. Sequencing was performed on peripheral blood mononuclear cells. These receptor sequences come from a person aged 18 to 75 in good health.

This clone was seen more than once but under ten times. Coverage ceases 3 residues before the CDR3 finishes, and the germline J gene fills in the end. This rearrangement joins TRBV11-1 to TRBJ2-7; 8 bases match TRBD2. V shed 5 bases, J shed 3 bases, and the junction held 6 bases outside the gene matches. The CDR3 length is 14 residues. Germline CDR1 reads SGHAT; CDR2 reads FQDESV (reference sequence). The CDR3 loop reads CASSTPGLVYEQYF. The sequenced CDR3 bases are TGTGCCAGCAGCACTCCGGGACTAGTCTACGAG.

The table lists this clone with many counts. Read coverage stops 3 residues before the CDR3 terminus; the germline J gene supplies the remainder. This chain joins TRBV4-1 and TRBJ2-3; 9 nucleotides agree with TRBD1. This CDR3 has 16 amino acids. The germline V gene has CDR1 MGHRA and CDR2 YSYEKL. The junction had 10 bases not matched to a gene; V was cut back by 4 bases and J by 5 bases. The part of the CDR3 DNA that was read is TGCGCCAGCAGCCCTACACCGGGACAGGGAGGAGATACG. Encoded protein: CASSPTPGQGGDT. The whole CDR3 protein reads CASSPTPGQGGDTQYF.

The DNA read from the CDR3 is TGTGCCAGTAGTTTCCGGGACAGATCTTATACTAATGAAAAG. Encoded protein: CASSFRDRSYTNEK. Given in full, the CDR3 is CASSFRDRSYTNEKLFF. V usage is TRBV19 and J usage is TRBJ2-2; 7 nucleotides line up with TRBD1. The read terminates 3 residues before the CDR3 end, so the remaining end is supplied by the germline J gene. Germline V gene sequence: CDR1 LNHDA, CDR2 SQIVND (reference sequence). CDR3 length: 17 residues. The full variable domain, with the rest looked up from reference TRBV19 and TRBJ2-2, is DGGITQSPKYLFRKEGQNVTLSCEQNLNHDAMYWYRQDPGQGLRLIYYSQIVNDFQKGDIAEGYSVSREKKESFPLTVTSAQKNPTAFYLCASSFRDRSYTNEKLFFGEGSRLTVL.

This clone has ten or more counts. The read terminates 3 residues ahead of where the CDR3 ends, so the germline J gene completes it. The V and J genes are TRBV20-1 and TRBJ1-1; D unresolved. The V end was cut by 7 bases, the J end by 0 bases, with 9 bases between. The length of the CDR3 is 12 residues. CDR1 is DFQATT and CDR2 is SNEGSKA in the germline V gene (reference sequence). CDR3 bases read: TGCAGTGTGGAGCGCGTGAACACTGAA. Its translation is CSVERVNTE. The entire CDR3 protein reads CSVERVNTEAFF.

This clone was detected ten times or more. Read coverage stops 3 residues before the CDR3 terminus; the germline J gene supplies the remainder. This chain links TRBV30 with TRBJ2-2, with TRBD1 identical over 7 bases. The germline CDR1 and CDR2 sequences are GTSNPN and SVGIG (reference sequence). CDR3 size: 15 residues. V trimming: 4 bases; J trimming: 2 bases; junction bases outside the gene matches: 7. CDR3 sequence reads: CAWMGQTNNTGELFF. Incomplete CDR3 DNA: TGTGCCTGGATGGGACAGACAAATAACACCGGGGAG.

The table lists this clone with many counts. The read ends 3 residues before the CDR3 terminus; that terminus is restored from the germline J gene. This chain uses TRBV6-1 with TRBJ1-4, with D perhaps matching TRBD1 (6 bases). Germline CDR1 MNHNS, CDR2 SASEGT. This CDR3 has 16 residues. V lost 0 bases and J lost 8, with 16 bases in between. Incomplete CDR3 DNA: TGTGCCAGCAGTGAAGCGCTGATGGGGGCCCAAGAAAAA. Translating it yields CASSEALMGAQEK. The complete CDR3 protein is CASSEALMGAQEKLFF.

This clone was seen many times. The CDR3 end falls 3 residues outside the read, so it is completed with the germline J gene. V is TRBV20-1 and J is TRBJ2-5, with D possibly matching TRBD2 (6 bases). Trimming pared 0 bases from V and 4 bases from J, leaving 15 bases between. This CDR3 contains 15 residues. The germline CDR1 and CDR2 sequences are DFQATT and SNEGSKA (reference sequence). The sequenced CDR3 bases are TGCAGTGCTAGAGAGATATGGCTAGCGTCAGAGACC. Its protein product is CSAREIWLASET. The whole CDR3 reads CSAREIWLASETQYF.

This clone has ten or more counts. The CDR3 is cut off 3 residues early in the read; its end comes from the germline J gene. The chain employs TRBV19 and TRBJ1-1, with 10 bases matching TRBD1. Germline CDR1 LNHDA, CDR2 SQIVND (reference sequence). This CDR3 is built from 13 residues. V trimming: 6 bases; J trimming: 5 bases; junction bases outside the gene matches: 3. The part of the CDR3 DNA that was read is TGTGCCAGTAGCTGGACAGGGGGGACTGAA. Protein product: CASSWTGGTE. The entire CDR3 protein reads CASSWTGGTEAFF.

This clone was counted many times. The CDR3 end lies 3 residues beyond the end of the read and is filled in from the germline J gene. The chain employs TRBV2 and TRBJ1-1; the D is unclear. CDR1 is SNHLY, CDR2 FYNNEI, per germline. V dropped 8 bases and J dropped 0 bases, with 16 bases sitting between them. The CDR3 contains 15 residues. CDR3 amino acids: CASRRQALMNTEAFF. The DNA read from the CDR3 is TGTGCCAGCCGTAGGCAGGCCCTTATGAACACTGAA. Variable domain in full (rest from reference TRBV2 and TRBJ1-1): EPEVTQTPSHQVTQMGQEVILRCVPISNHLYFYWYRQILGQKVEFLVSFYNNEISEKSEIFDDQFSVERPDGSNFTLKIRSTKLEDSAMYFCASRRQALMNTEAFFGQGTRLTVV.

At least ten counts were recorded for this clone. The read halts 3 residues ahead of the CDR3 end, with the missing end drawn from the germline J gene. This chain connects TRBV5-5 to TRBJ2-5; D is unresolved. The V end was cut by 6 bases, the J end by 0 bases, with 15 bases between. Germline values: CDR1 SGHKS, CDR2 YYEKEE (reference sequence). The CDR3 covers 15 residues. CDR3 loop: CASIPSYGYQETQYF. The sequenced part of the CDR3 DNA is TGTGCCAGCATCCCATCGTACGGGTACCAAGAGACC. The full variable domain, with the rest looked up from reference TRBV5-5 and TRBJ2-5, is DAGVTQSPTHLIKTRGQQVTLRCSPISGHKSVSWYQQVLGQGPQFIFQYYEKEERGRGNFPDRFSARQFPNYSSELNVNALLLGDSALYLCASIPSYGYQETQYFGPGTRLLVL.

In its sample, this clone was seen many times. The missing CDR3 end, 3 residues past where the read stops, is filled in from the germline J gene. V and J are TRBV20-1 and TRBJ2-7, with TRBD2 matching over 9 bases. Germline V gives CDR1 DFQATT, CDR2 SNEGSKA (reference sequence). J was trimmed by 2 bases and V by 3 bases; bases with no gene match: 2. The CDR3 runs to 13 residues. CDR3 amino acids: CSASRGRAYEQYF. CDR3 bases read: TGCAGTGCTAGTCGCGGGAGGGCCTACGAG.

This clone was counted ten times or more. The CDR3 end falls 3 residues outside the read, so it is completed with the germline J gene. This rearrangement joins TRBV20-1 to TRBJ2-5; D possibly corresponds to TRBD2 (5 bases). Trimming took off 5 bases at V and 1 base at J, with 11 bases between the two ends. Germline assignment: CDR1 DFQATT and CDR2 SNEGSKA (reference sequence). This CDR3 has 13 amino acids. The CDR3 sequence is CSAGPSSQETQYF. The sequenced part of the CDR3 DNA is TGCAGTGCTGGGCCTAGCTCCCAAGAGACC.

This clone has a count of ten or more. The sequenced CDR3 bases are TGCAGCGTTGTACTAGCGGGAGGGAGGGCGGACACAGATACG. Protein: CSVVLAGGRADTDT. In full, the CDR3 is CSVVLAGGRADTDTQYF. The chain has TRBV29-1 and TRBJ2-3; 13 positions match TRBD2. The read terminates 3 residues before the CDR3 end, so the remaining end is supplied by the germline J gene. The junction had 9 bases not matched to a gene; V was cut back by 4 bases and J by 2 bases. Germline V gene lookup returns CDR1 SQVTM and CDR2 ANQGSEA. The CDR3 is 17 amino acids.

The sample holds many counts of this clone. Coverage ceases 3 residues before the CDR3 finishes, and the germline J gene fills in the end. The chain uses TRBV20-1 and TRBJ2-4; 7 bases line up with TRBD1. Trimming cost V 7 bases and J 9 bases; bases outside gene matches: 9. The CDR3 extends over 12 amino acids. From germline, CDR1 is DFQATT and CDR2 SNEGSKA (reference sequence). The part of the CDR3 DNA that was read is TGCAGTGTCACAGGGGACCTGTCCATT. Protein sequence: CSVTGDLSI. The entire CDR3 is CSVTGDLSIQYF.

This clone was seen many times. Sequencing ends 3 residues short of the CDR3 end; the germline J gene provides the rest. V gene TRBV5-1 combines with J gene TRBJ1-5, with D unclear. With 4 bases removed from V and 3 bases from J, the gap between germline ends came to 8 bases. There are 13 residues in the CDR3. Germline CDR1 SGHRS, CDR2 YFSETQ. The CDR3 spells CASSIGFNQPQHF. The part of the CDR3 DNA that was read is TGCGCCAGCAGCATAGGGTTCAATCAGCCC.

This clone has ten or more counts. The CDR3 end is not reached by the read, which stops 3 residues before it; the germline J gene fills it in. The chain carries TRBV7-2 and TRBJ2-7; TRBD2 matches at 12 bases. In germline, CDR1 is SGHTA, CDR2 FQGNSA. With V trimmed by 1 base and J by 6 bases, 1 base remained unmatched. The CDR3 sequence is 14 residues long. Partial CDR3 DNA: TGTGCCAGCAGCTTAGGACTAGCGGGAGCCGAG. Its translation is CASSLGLAGAE. The entire CDR3 reads CASSLGLAGAEQYF. Combining the CDR3 with reference TRBV7-2 and TRBJ2-7 gives the whole variable domain GAGVSQSPSNKVTEKGKDVELRCDPISGHTALYWYRQSLGQGLEFLIYFQGNSAPDKSGLPSDRFSAERTGGSVSTLTIQRTQQEDSAVYLCASSLGLAGAEQYFGPGTRLTVT.

This clone was counted many times. The CDR3 goes on 3 residues after the read ends, and that part is filled in from the germline J gene. This chain connects TRBV9 to TRBJ1-6; D is possibly TRBD1 (6 bases). This CDR3 is 15 amino acids long. The germline V gene has CDR1 SGDLS and CDR2 YYNGEE. V lost 4 bases and J 6 bases, leaving 14 bases between the germline ends. The CDR3: CASSPGGGANSPLHF. The CDR3 DNA, read in part, is TGTGCCAGCAGCCCAGGTGGGGGGGCTAATTCACCC.

At least ten counts were recorded for this clone. The CDR3 extends 3 residues past the end of the read, so its final part is completed from the germline J gene. The V and J genes are TRBV7-3 and TRBJ2-3, with 12 nucleotides matching TRBD2. The junction had 0 bases not matched to a gene; V was cut back by 1 base and J by 1 base. The CDR3 is 16 amino acids. CDR1 is SGHTA, CDR2 FQGTGA, per germline. CDR3 region: CASSLRLAGGTDTQYF. The CDR3 DNA, read in part, is TGTGCCAGCAGCTTAAGACTAGCGGGGGGCACAGATACG.

This clone was seen only a few times. The read is 3 residues too short to cover the CDR3 end, so that end is filled in from the germline J gene. The J gene is TRBJ2-7, the V gene TRBV4-2, with a tentative D call TRBD1 (5 bases). Germline V gene lookup returns CDR1 LGHNA and CDR2 YNFKEQ. This CDR3 has 18 amino acids. The V end lost 3 bases, the J end lost 0 bases, and 21 bases lay between the germline ends. The part of the CDR3 DNA that was read is TGTGCCAGCAGCCACCTCCGGAAGGGGCTGAGGAGCTCCTACGAG. The encoded protein is CASSHLRKGLRSSYE. In full, the CDR3 is CASSHLRKGLRSSYEQYF.

This clone occurred many times. The read is 3 residues too short to cover the CDR3 end, so that end is filled in from the germline J gene. The chain links TRBV5-4 to TRBJ2-3, with D possibly being TRBD1 (5 bases). CDR1 and CDR2 (germline): SGHNT, YYREEE (reference sequence). The CDR3 runs 13 residues. Trimming cost V 0 bases and J 6 bases, with 8 bases left between them. Here the CDR3 reads CASSLGQRDTQYF. The covered CDR3 bases are TGTGCCAGCAGCTTGGGACAGAGGGATACG.

This clone was counted only a few times. The read gets to within 3 residues of the CDR3 end, and the germline J gene fills in the rest. This sequence joins TRBV11-3 and TRBJ2-7; 9 nucleotides match TRBD1. The germline V gene has CDR1 SGHNT and CDR2 YENEEA. V was pared by 1 base and J by 3 bases, with 1 base of the junction left unmatched. This CDR3 has 14 amino acids. CDR3 DNA (partial): TGTGCCAGCAGCTTAGCGGGACAGGGCTACGAG. This sequence encodes CASSLAGQGYE. The whole CDR3 reads CASSLAGQGYEQYF.

Many counts were recorded for this clone. The read halts 3 residues ahead of the CDR3 end, with the missing end drawn from the germline J gene. V is TRBV4-1 and J is TRBJ2-1; 10 bases align to TRBD2. With V trimmed by 2 bases and J by 9 bases, 13 bases remained unmatched. The germline CDR1 and CDR2 sequences are MGHRA and YSYEKL. CDR3 length equals 17 residues. The DNA read from the CDR3 is TGCGCCAGCAGCCAATTGCTAGCGGGAGTACGGATCGGTGAG. It is translated as CASSQLLAGVRIGE. The full CDR3 reads CASSQLLAGVRIGEQFF.

This clone came up a few times. The observed sequence ends 3 residues before the CDR3 terminus, with the missing tail filled in from the germline J gene. The rearrangement uses TRBV5-1 and TRBJ1-2, with 7 nucleotides matching TRBD1. Trimming at V came to 4 bases and at J to 4 bases, leaving 16 bases not matched to a gene. In germline, CDR1 is SGHRS, CDR2 YFSETQ. This CDR3 is built from 17 residues. CDR3 sequence: CASSAVGQEWKFYGYTF. Partial CDR3 DNA: TGCGCCAGCAGCGCAGTCGGACAGGAGTGGAAATTCTATGGC.